This T cell receptor beta chain emerged from a study of blood T cell repertoires in COVID-19. As for the study in general: Collection of acute and convalescent COVID-19 samples took place in the United States, Italy and Spain. Nucleic acid was either cDNA or gDNA, and it came from T cells, B-cell-depleted T cells, or PBMCs.

Between the trimmed V and J ends, which lost 1 base and 0 bases, there was a span of 9 bases. Germline V lookup: CDR1 SGHTA, CDR2 FQGNSA. This CDR3 has 15 residues. Authors' processing steps: Estimated nucleated cell counts came from reference gene primer amplification. Data came from immunoSEQ multiplex PCR; TCRdb stores just in-frame clones and leaves some out. V and J calls plus clone size are reproduced from that table; the DNA served to infer D and trimming. The data hold 70,000 or so clones, with around 86% observed a single time. The clonotype originates from a woman between 18 and 29 years old with acute or convalescent COVID-19. The rearrangement links TRBV7-2 to TRBJ1-1; no firm D call. The sequencing input was peripheral blood. CDR3 DNA sequence: TGTGCCAGCAGCTTAGGGCCGCAAATGAACACTGAAGCTTTCTTT. Amino acid sequence: CASSLGPQMNTEAFF. The variable domain in full, with the rest retrieved from reference TRBV7-2 and TRBJ1-1, is GAGVSQSPSNKVTEKGKDVELRCDPISGHTALYWYRQSLGQGLEFLIYFQGNSAPDKSGLPSDRFSAERTGGSVSTLTIQRTQQEDSAVYLCASSLGPQMNTEAFFGQGTRLTVV.